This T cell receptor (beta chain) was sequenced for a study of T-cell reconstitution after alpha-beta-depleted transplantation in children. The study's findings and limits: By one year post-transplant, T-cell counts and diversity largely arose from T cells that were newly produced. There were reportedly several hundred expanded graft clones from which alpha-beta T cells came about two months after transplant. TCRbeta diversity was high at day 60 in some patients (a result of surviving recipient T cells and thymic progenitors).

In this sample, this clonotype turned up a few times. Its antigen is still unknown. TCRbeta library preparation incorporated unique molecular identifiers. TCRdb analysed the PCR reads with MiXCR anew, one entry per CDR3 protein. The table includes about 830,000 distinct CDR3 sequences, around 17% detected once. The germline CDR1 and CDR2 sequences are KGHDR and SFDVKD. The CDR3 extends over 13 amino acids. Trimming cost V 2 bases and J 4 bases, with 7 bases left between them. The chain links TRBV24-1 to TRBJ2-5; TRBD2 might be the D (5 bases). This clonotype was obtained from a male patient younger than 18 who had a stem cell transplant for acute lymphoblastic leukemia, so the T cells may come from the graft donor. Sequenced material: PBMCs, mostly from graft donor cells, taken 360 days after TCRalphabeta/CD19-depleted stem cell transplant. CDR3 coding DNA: TGTGCCACCAGTGATTGGGCGGGAGAGACCCAGTACTTC. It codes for CATSDWAGETQYF.